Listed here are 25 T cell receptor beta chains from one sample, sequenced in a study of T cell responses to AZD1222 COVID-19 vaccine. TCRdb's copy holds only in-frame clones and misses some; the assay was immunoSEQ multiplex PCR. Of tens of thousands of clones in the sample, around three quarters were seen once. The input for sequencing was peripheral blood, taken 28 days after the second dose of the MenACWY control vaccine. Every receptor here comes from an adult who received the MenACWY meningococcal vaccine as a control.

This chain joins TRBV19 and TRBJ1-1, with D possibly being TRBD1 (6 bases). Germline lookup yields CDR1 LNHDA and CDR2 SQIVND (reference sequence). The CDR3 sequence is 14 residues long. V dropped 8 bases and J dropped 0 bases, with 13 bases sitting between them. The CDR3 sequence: CASVDRSMNTEAFF. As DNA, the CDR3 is TGTGCCAGTGTAGACAGGAGTATGAACACTGAAGCTTTCTTT.

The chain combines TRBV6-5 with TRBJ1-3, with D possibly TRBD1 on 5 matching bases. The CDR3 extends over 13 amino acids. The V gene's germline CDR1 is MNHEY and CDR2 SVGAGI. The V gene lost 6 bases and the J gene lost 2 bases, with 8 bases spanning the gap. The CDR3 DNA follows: TGTGCCAGCAGGGTGACAGCTGGAAACACCATATATTTT. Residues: CASRVTAGNTIYF.

The CDR3 spells CASSFQEAKNEKLFF. Written as DNA, the CDR3 is TGCGCCAGCAGCTTCCAGGAGGCGAAGAATGAAAAACTGTTTTTT. The V and J genes are TRBV5-1 and TRBJ1-4, with D unresolved. In germline, CDR1 is SGHRS, CDR2 YFSETQ. Trimming cost V 2 bases and J 5 bases, with 13 bases left between them. CDR3 size: 15 residues.

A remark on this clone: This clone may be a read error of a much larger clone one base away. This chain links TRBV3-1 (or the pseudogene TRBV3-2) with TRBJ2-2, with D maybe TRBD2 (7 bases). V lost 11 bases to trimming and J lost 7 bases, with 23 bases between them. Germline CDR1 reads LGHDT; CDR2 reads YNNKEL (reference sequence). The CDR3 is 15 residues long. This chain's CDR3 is CARRSGAGAGGELFF. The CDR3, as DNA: TGTGCCCGCCGCTCCGGGGCGGGGGCGGGCGGGGAGCTGTTTTTT.

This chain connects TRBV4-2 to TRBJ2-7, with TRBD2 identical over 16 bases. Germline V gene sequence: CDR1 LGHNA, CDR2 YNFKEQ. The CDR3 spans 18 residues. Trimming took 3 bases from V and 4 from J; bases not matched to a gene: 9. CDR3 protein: CASSHGTSGRGDTYEQYF. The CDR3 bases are TGTGCCAGCAGCCATGGGACTAGCGGGAGGGGGGATACTTACGAGCAGTACTTC.

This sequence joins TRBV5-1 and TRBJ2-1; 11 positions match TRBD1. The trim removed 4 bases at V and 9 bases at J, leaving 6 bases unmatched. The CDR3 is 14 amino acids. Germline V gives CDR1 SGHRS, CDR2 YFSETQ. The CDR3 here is CASSEDRGRGEQFF. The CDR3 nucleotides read TGCGCCAGCAGCGAGGACAGGGGGCGAGGTGAGCAGTTCTTC. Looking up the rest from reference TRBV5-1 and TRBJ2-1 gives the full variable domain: KAGVTQTPRYLIKTRGQQVTLSCSPISGHRSVSWYQQTPGQGLQFLFEYFSETQRNKGNFPGRFSGRQFSNSRSEMNVSTLELGDSALYLCASSEDRGRGEQFFGPGTRLTVL.

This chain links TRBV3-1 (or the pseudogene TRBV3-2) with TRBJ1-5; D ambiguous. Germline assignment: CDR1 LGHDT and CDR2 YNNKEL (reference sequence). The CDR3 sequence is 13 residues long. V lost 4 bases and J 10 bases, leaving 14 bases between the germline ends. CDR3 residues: CASSLSDVDPQHF. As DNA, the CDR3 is TGTGCCAGCAGCCTGTCGGACGTAGACCCCCAGCATTTT.

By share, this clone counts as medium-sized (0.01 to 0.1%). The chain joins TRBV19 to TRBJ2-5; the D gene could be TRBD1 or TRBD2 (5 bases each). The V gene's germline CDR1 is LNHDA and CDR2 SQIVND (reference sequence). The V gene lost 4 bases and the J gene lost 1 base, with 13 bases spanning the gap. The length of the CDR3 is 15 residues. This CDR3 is CASSTRERAQETQYF. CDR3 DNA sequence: TGTGCCAGTAGTACCAGGGAGAGGGCCCAAGAGACCCAGTACTTC. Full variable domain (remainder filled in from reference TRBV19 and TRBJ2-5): DGGITQSPKYLFRKEGQNVTLSCEQNLNHDAMYWYRQDPGQGLRLIYYSQIVNDFQKGDIAEGYSVSREKKESFPLTVTSAQKNPTAFYLCASSTRERAQETQYFGPGTRLLVL.

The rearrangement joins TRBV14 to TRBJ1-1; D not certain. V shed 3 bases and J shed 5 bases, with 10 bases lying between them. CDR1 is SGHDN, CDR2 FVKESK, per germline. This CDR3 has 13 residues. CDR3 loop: CASSQSLRTEAFF. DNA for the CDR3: TGTGCCAGCAGCCAGAGTTTAAGGACTGAAGCTTTCTTT. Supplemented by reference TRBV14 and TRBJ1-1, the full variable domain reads EAGVTQFPSHSVIEKGQTVTLRCDPISGHDNLYWYRRVMGKEIKFLLHFVKESKQDESGMPNNRFLAERTGGTYSTLKVQPAELEDSGVYFCASSQSLRTEAFFGQGTRLTVV.

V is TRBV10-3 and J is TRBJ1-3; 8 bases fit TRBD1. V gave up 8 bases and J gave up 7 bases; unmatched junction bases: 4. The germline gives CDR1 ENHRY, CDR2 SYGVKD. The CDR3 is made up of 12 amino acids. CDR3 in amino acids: CAIGTGANTIYF. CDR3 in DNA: TGTGCCATCGGGACAGGCGCGAACACCATATATTTT.

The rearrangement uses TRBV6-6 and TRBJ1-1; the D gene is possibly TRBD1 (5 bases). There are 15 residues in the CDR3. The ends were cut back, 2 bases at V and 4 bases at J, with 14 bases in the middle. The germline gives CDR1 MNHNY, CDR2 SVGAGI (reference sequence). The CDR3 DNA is TGTGCCAGCAGTTACCGGGACCCCCGCGGCACTGAAGCTTTCTTT. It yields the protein CASSYRDPRGTEAFF.

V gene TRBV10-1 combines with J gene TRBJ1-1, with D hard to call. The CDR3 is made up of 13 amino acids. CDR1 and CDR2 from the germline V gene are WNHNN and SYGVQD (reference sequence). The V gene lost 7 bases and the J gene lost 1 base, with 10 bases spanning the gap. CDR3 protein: CASNSQRNTEAFF. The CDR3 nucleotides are TGCGCCAGCAATTCCCAGCGGAACACTGAAGCTTTCTTT.

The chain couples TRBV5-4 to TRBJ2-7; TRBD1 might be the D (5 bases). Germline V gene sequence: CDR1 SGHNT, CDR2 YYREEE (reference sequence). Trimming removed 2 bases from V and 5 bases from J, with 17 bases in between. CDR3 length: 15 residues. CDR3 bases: TGTGCCAGCAGCTTAGAAGGTCGGCTAGGGGACGAGCAGTACTTC. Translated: CASSLEGRLGDEQYF.

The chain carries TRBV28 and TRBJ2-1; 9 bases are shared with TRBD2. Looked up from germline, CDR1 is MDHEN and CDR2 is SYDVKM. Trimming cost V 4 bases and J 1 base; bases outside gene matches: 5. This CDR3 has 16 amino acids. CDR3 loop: CASSSSGRRSYNEQFF. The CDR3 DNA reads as TGTGCCAGCAGTTCCAGCGGGAGGCGGTCCTACAATGAGCAGTTCTTC.

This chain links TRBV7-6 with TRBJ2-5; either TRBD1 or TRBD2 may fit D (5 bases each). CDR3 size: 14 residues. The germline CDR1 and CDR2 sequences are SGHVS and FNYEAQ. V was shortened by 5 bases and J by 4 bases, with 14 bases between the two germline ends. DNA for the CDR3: TGTGCCAGCAGCCCAGGGACCGACGGAGAGACCCAGTACTTC. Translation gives CASSPGTDGETQYF.

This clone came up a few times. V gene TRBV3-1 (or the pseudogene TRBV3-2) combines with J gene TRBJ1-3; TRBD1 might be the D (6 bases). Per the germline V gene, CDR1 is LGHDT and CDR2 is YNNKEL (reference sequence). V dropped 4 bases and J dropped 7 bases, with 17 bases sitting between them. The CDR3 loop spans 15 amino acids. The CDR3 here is CASSPGGGPSNTIYF. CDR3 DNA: TGTGCCAGCAGCCCGGGGGGGGGCCCCAGCAACACCATATATTTT.

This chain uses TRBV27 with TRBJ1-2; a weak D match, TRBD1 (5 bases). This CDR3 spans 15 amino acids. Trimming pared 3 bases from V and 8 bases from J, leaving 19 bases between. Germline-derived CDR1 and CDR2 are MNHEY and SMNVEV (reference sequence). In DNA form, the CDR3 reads TGTGCCAGCAGTTTGGCGGGGGGTCCGGGCGGCGGCTACACCTTC. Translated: CASSLAGGPGGGYTF.

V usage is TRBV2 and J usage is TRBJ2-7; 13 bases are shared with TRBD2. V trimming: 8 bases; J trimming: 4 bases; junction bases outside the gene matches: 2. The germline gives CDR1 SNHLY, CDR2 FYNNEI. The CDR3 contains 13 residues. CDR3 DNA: TGTGCCAGCGGGACTAGCGGGAATTACGAGCAGTACTTC. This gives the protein CASGTSGNYEQYF. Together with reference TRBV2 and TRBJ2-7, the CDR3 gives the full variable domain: EPEVTQTPSHQVTQMGQEVILRCVPISNHLYFYWYRQILGQKVEFLVSFYNNEISEKSEIFDDQFSVERPDGSNFTLKIRSTKLEDSAMYFCASGTSGNYEQYFGPGTRLTVT.

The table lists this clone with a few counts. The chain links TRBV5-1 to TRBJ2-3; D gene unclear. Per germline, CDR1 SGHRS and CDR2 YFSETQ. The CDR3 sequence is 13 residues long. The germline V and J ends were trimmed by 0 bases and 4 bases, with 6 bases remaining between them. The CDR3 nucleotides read TGCGCCAGCAGCTTGGAAATGGCAGATACGCAGTATTTT. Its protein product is CASSLEMADTQYF.

CDR3 in amino acids: CASSSQTGLGYTF. CDR3 nucleotides: TGTGCCAGCAGTTCTCAGACAGGGCTTGGCTACACCTTC. The chain carries TRBV28 and TRBJ1-2; 7 bases agree with TRBD1. CDR1 MDHEN and CDR2 SYDVKM come from the germline V gene. This CDR3 spans 13 amino acids. The junction had 6 bases not matched to a gene; V was cut back by 4 bases and J by 7 bases.

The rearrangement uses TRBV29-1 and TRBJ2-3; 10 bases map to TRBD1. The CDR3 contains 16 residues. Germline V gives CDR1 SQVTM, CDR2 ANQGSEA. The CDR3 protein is CSVSGGGTGALDTQYF. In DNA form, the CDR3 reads TGCAGTGTTAGTGGGGGTGGGACAGGGGCTTTGGATACGCAGTATTTT.

The CDR3 protein is CAWSVLGGGQETQYF. The CDR3 DNA is TGTGCCTGGAGTGTACTTGGCGGGGGCCAAGAGACCCAGTACTTC. The chain has TRBV30 and TRBJ2-5; TRBD2 matches at 7 bases. Per germline, CDR1 GTSNPN and CDR2 SVGIG (reference sequence). This CDR3 has 15 residues. The V gene end was trimmed by 0 bases and the J gene end by 1 base; junction bases not matched to a gene: 5.

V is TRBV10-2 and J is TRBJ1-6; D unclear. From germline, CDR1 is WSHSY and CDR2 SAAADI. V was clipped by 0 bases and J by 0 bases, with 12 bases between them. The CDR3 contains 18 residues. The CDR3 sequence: CASSESNTPVSYNSPLHF. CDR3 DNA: TGCGCCAGCAGTGAGTCTAACACACCCGTCTCCTATAATTCACCCCTCCACTTT.

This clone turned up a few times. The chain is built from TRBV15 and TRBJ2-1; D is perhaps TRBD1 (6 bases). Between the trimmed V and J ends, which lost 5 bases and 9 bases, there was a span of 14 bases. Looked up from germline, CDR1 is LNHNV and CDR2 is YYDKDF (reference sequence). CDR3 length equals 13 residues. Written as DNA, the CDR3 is TGTGCCACCAGCGGACAGATGTGGGCTGAGCAGTTCTTC. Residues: CATSGQMWAEQFF.

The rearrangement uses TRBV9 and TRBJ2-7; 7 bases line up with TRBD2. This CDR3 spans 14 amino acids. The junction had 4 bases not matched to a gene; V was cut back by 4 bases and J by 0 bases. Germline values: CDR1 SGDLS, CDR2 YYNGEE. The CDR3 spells CASSPRDYSYEQYF. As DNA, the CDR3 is TGTGCCAGCAGCCCCCGGGACTACTCCTACGAGCAGTACTTC.